This T cell receptor beta chain comes out of a study of CD8+ T cells in alopecia areata. Overall study context: The drug, oral tofacitinib, was given to treated patients at 5 to 10 mg twice daily. Study-level findings and limits: Scalp clonality dropped significantly under tofacitinib, as did expanded CD8+ top-100 clones.

As to this clone: The antigen remains unidentified.

CDR3 length: 14 residues. Germline V CDR1 and CDR2: GTSNPN, SVGIG (reference sequence). V was shortened by 6 bases and J by 2 bases, with 16 bases between the two germline ends. Treatment indicated: oral pan-JAK inhibitor, 5-10 mg twice daily. Lesional scalp punch biopsies and peripheral blood came from alopecia areata patients. Sorting separated CD4+ and CD8+ T cells out of PBMCs. TCR sequencing used cDNA made by reverse transcription of extracted RNA. Assay used: immunoSEQ multiplex PCR; TCRdb lists only in-frame clones, some missing. This table has around 170,000 clones, 45% to 60% appearing once. The material sequenced was CD8+ T cells sorted from blood, taken at roughly week 53, from a patient treated with tofacitinib. The TCR was taken from a human donor with alopecia areata. This chain connects TRBV30 to TRBJ1-1; no definite D call. The CDR3 DNA is TGTGCCTGCGACGCAGCCTCTTTCAACACTGAAGCTTTCTTT. Translating it yields CACDAASFNTEAFF.